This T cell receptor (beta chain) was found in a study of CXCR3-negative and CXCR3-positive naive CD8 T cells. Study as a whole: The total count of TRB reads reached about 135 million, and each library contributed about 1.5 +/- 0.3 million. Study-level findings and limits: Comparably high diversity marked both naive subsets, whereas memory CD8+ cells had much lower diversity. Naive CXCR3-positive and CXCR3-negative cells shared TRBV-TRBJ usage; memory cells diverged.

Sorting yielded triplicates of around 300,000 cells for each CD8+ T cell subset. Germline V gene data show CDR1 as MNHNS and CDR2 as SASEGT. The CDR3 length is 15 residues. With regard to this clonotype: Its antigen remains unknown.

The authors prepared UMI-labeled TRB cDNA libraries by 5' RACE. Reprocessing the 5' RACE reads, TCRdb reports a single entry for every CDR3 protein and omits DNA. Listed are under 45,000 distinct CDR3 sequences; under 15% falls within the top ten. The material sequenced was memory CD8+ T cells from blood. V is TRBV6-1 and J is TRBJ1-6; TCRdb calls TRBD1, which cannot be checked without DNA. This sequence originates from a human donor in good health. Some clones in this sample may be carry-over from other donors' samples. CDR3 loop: CASSELTGDNSPLHF.